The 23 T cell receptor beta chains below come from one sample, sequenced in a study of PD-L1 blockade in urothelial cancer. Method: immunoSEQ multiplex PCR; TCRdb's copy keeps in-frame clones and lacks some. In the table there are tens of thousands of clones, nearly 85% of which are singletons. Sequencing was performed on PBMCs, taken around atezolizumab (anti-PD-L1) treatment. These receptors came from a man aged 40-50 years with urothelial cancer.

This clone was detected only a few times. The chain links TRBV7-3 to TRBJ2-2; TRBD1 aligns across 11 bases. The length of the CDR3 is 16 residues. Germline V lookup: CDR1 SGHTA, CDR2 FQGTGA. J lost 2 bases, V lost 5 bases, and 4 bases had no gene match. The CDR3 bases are TGTGCCAGCAGCCGGACAGGGGGCGCTAACACCGGGGAGCTGTTTTTT. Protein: CASSRTGGANTGELFF.

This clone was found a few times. The DNA for the CDR3 is TGTGCCAGTAGCTCCGGGACAATCCTTTGGGACACTGAAGCTTTCTTT. Amino acid sequence: CASSSGTILWDTEAFF. The V and J genes are TRBV19 and TRBJ1-1; a weak D match, TRBD1 (6 bases). The CDR3 runs to 16 residues. Trimming left V 6 bases short and J 3 bases short, with 20 bases between. Germline V gene lookup returns CDR1 LNHDA and CDR2 SQIVND (reference sequence).

The CDR3, as DNA: TGTGCCAGCAGTCCCGAGCGTAGCTCCTACAATGAGCAGTTCTTC. This encodes CASSPERSSYNEQFF. This chain uses TRBV6-5 with TRBJ2-1; D remains ambiguous. This CDR3 contains 15 residues. V lost 5 bases and J lost 0, with 11 bases in between. Germline assignment: CDR1 MNHEY and CDR2 SVGAGI.

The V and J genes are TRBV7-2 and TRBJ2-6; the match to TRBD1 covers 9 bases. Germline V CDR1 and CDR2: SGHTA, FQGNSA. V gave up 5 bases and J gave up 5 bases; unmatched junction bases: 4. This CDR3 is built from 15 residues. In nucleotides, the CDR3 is TGTGCCAGCAGCCCAGGACAGGGGTGGGCCAACGTCCTGACTTTC. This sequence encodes CASSPGQGWANVLTF.

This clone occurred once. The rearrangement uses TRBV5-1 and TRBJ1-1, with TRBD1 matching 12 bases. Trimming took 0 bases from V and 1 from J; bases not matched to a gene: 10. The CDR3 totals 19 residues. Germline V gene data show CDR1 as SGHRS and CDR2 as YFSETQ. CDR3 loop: CASSLAHSGTGGPNTEAFF. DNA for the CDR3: TGCGCCAGCAGCTTGGCGCACTCCGGGACAGGGGGCCCGAACACTGAAGCTTTCTTT.

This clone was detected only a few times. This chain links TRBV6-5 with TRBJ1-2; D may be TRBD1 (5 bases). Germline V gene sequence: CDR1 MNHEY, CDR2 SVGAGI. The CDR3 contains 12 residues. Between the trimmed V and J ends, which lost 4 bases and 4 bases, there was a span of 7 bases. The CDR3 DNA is TGTGCCAGCAGTTCGGGGGGCTATGGCTACACCTTC. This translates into CASSSGGYGYTF.

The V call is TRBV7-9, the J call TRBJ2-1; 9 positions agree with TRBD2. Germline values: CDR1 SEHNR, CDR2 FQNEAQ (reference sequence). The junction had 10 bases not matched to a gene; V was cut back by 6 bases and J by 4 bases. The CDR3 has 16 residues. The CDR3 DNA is TGTGCCAGCAGTTCCTTAGCGGGAGAGACATACAATGAGCAGTTCTTC. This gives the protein CASSSLAGETYNEQFF.

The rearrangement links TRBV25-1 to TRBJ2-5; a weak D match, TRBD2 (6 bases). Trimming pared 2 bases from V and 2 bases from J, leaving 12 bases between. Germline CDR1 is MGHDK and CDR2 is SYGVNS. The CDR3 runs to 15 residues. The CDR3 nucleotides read TGTGCCAGCAGTGAAACTCTAGCGTATCAAGAGACCCAGTACTTC. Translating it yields CASSETLAYQETQYF.

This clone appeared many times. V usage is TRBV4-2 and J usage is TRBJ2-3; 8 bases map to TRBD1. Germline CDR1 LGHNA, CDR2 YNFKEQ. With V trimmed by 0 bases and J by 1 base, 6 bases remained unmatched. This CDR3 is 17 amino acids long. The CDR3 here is CASSQDRQGPRTDTQYF. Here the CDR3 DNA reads TGTGCCAGCAGCCAAGATCGACAGGGGCCGCGCACAGATACGCAGTATTTT.

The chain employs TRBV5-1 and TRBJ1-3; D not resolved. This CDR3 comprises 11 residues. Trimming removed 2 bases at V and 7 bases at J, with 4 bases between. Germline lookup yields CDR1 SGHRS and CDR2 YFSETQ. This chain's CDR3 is CASSFGNTIYF. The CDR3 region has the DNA TGCGCCAGCAGCTTCGGGAACACCATATATTTT.

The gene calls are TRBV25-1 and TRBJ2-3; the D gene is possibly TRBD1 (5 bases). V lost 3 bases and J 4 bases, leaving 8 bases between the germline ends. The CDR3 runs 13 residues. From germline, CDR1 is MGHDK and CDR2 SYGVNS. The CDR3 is CASSDRVADTQYF. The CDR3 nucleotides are TGTGCCAGCAGTGACAGGGTTGCAGATACGCAGTATTTT.

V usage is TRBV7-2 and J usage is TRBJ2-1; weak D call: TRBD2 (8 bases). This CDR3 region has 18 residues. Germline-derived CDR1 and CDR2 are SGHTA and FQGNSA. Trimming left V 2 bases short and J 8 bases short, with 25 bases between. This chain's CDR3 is CASSLKGAWREEVDEQFF. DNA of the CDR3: TGTGCCAGCAGCTTAAAGGGGGCCTGGCGGGAGGAGGTAGATGAGCAGTTCTTC. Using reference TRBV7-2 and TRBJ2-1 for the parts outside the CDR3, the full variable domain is GAGVSQSPSNKVTEKGKDVELRCDPISGHTALYWYRQSLGQGLEFLIYFQGNSAPDKSGLPSDRFSAERTGGSVSTLTIQRTQQEDSAVYLCASSLKGAWREEVDEQFFGPGTRLTVL.

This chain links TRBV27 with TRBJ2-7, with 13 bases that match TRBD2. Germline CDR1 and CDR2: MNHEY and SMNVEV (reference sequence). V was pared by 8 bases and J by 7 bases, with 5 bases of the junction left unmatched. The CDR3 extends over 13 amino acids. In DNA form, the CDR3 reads TGTGCCAGCTCGGGACTAGCGGGACAGGAGCAGTACTTC. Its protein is CASSGLAGQEQYF.

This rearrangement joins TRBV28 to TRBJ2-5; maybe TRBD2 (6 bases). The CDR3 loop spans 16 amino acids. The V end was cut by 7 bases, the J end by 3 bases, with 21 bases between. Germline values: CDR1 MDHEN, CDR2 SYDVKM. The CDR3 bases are TGTGCCAGCACTACCTGGGGGGTCTCGGGAGAAGAGACCCAGTACTTC. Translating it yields CASTTWGVSGEETQYF.

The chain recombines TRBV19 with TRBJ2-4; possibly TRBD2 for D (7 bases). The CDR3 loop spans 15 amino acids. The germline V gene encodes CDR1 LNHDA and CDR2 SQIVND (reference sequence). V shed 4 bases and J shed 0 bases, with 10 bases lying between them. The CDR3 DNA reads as TGTGCCAGTAGTACGGGGGGCTTAGCCAAAAACATTCAGTACTTC. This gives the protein CASSTGGLAKNIQYF.

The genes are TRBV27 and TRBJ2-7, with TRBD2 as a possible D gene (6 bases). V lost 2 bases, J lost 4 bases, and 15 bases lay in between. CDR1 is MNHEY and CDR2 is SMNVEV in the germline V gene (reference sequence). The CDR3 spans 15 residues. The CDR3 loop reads CASSLKPLARYEQYF. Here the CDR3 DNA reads TGTGCCAGCAGTTTAAAGCCGCTAGCGAGATACGAGCAGTACTTC.

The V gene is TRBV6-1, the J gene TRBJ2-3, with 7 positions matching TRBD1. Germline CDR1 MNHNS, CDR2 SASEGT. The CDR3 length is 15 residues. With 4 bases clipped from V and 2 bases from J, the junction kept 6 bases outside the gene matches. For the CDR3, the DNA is TGTGCCAGCAGTGGTCAGGGACAGATCACAGATACGCAGTATTTT. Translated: CASSGQGQITDTQYF.

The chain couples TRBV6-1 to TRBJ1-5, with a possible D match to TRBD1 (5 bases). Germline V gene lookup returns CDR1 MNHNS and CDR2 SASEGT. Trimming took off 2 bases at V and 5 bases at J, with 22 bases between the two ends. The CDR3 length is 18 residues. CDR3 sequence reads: CASSESLASGGGYQPQHF. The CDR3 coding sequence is TGTGCCAGCAGTGAAAGTTTGGCGAGTGGGGGAGGGTATCAGCCCCAGCATTTT.

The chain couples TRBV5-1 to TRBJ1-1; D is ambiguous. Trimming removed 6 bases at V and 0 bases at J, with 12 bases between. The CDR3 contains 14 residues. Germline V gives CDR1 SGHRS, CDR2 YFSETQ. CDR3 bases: TGCGCCAGCAAGTTCGAGGGTTTGAACACTGAAGCTTTCTTT. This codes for CASKFEGLNTEAFF.

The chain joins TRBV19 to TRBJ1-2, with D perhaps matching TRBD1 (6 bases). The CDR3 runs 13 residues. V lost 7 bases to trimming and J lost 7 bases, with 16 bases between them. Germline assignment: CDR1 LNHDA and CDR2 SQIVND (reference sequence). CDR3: CASTGRGGTGYTF. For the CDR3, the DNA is TGTGCCAGTACCGGAAGGGGGGGTACTGGCTACACCTTC.

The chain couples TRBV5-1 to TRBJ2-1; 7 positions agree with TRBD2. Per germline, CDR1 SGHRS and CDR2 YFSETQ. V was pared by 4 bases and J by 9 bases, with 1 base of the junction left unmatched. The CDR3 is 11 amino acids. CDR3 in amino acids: CASSGLGEQFF. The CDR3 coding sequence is TGCGCCAGCAGCGGACTAGGTGAGCAGTTCTTC.

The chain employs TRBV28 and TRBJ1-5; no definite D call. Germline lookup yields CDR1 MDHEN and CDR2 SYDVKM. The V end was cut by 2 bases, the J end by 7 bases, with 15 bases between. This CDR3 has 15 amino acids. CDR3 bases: TGTGCCAGCAGTTTAGCAGGTGGGTATGGACAGCCCCAGCATTTT. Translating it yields CASSLAGGYGQPQHF.

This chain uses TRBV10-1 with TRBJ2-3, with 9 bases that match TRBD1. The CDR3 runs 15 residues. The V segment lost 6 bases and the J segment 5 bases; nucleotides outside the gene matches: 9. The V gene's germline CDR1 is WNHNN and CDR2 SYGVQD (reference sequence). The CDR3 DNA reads TGCGCCAGCAGCCCCCGGGACAGGGTTAGAGATACGCAGTATTTT. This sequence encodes CASSPRDRVRDTQYF.